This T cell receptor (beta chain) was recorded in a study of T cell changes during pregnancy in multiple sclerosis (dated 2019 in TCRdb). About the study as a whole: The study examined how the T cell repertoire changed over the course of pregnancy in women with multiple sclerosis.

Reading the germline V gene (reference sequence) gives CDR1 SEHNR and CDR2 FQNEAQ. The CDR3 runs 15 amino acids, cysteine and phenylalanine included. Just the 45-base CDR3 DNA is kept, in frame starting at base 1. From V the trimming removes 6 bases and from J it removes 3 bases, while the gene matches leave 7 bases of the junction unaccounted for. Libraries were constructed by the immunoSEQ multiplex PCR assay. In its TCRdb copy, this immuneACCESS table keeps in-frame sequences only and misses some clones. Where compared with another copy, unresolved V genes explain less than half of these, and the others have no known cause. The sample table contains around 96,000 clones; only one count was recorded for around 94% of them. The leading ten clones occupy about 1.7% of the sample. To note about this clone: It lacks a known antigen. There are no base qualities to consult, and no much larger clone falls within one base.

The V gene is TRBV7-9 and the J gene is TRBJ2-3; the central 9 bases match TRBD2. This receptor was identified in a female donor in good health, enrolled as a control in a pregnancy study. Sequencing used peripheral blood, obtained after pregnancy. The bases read TGTGCCAGCAGTTATAGCGGGAGTAGTACAGATACGCAGTATTTT. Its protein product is CASSYSGSSTDTQYF. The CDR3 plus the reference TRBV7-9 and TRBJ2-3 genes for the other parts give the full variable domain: DTGVSQNPRHKITKRGQNVTFRCDPISEHNRLYWYRQTLGQGPEFLTYFQNEAQLEKSRLLSDRFSAERPKGSFSTLEIQRTEQGDSAMYLCASSYSGSSTDTQYFGPGTRLTVL.